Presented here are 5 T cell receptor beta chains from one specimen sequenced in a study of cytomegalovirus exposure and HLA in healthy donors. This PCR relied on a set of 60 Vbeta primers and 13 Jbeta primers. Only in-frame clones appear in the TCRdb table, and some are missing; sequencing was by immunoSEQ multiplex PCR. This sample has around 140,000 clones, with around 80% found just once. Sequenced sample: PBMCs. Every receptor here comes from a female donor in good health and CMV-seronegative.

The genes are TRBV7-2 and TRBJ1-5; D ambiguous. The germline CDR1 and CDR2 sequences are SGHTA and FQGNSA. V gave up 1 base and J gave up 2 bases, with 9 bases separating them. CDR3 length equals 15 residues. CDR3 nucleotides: TGTGCCAGCAGCTTAGTCGTGGGAGGCAATCAGCCCCAGCATTTT. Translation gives CASSLVVGGNQPQHF.

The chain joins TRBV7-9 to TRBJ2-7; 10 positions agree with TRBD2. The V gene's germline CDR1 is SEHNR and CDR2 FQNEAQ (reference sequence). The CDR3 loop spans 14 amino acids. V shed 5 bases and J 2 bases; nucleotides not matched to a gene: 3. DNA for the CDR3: TGTGCCAGCAGCCAAGCGGGAGGGCCCTACGAGCAGTACTTC. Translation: CASSQAGGPYEQYF.

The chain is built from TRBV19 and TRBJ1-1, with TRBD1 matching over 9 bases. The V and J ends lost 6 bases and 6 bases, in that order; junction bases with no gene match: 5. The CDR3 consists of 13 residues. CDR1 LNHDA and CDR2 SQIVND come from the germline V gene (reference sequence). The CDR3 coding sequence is TGTGCCAGTAGCCCAGGGGACAGGGCTGAAGCTTTCTTT. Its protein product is CASSPGDRAEAFF. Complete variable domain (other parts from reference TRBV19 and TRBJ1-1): DGGITQSPKYLFRKEGQNVTLSCEQNLNHDAMYWYRQDPGQGLRLIYYSQIVNDFQKGDIAEGYSVSREKKESFPLTVTSAQKNPTAFYLCASSPGDRAEAFFGQGTRLTVV.

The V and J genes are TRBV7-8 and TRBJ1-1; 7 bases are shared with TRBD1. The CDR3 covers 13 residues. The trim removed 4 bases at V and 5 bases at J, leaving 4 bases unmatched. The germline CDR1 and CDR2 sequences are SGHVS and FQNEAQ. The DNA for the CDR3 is TGTGCCAGCAGCTATACAGGGGTGACTGAAGCTTTCTTT. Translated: CASSYTGVTEAFF.

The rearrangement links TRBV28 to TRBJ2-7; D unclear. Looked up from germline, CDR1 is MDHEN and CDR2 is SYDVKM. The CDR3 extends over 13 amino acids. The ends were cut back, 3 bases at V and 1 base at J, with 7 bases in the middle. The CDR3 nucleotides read TGTGCCAGCAGTTTCCGGCGGTCCTACGAGCAGTACTTC. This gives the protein CASSFRRSYEQYF.